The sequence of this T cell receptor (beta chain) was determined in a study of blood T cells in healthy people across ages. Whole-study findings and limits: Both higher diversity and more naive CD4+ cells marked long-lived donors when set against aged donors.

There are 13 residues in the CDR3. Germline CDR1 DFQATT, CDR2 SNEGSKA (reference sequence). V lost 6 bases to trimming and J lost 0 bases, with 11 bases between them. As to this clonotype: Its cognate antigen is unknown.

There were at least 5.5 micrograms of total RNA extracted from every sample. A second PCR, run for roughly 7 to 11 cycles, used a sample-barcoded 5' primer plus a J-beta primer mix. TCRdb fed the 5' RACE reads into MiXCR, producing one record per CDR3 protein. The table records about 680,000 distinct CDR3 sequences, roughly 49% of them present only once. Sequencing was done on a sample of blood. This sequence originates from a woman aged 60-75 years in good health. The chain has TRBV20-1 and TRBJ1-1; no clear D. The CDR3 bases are TGCAGTGCCGAGGGTCCCTTGAACACTGAAGCTTTCTTT. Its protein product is CSAEGPLNTEAFF.